One and the same sample provided the 17 T cell receptor beta chains below, sequenced in a study of tumor-infiltrating lymphocytes in primary liver carcinoma. Priming with a constant-region primer yielded TCR beta cDNA from about 480 ng total RNA. Amplification in three nested multiplex PCR rounds with slightly modified ARM-PCR gave rise to TCR beta libraries. A C-beta reverse primer and TRBV1-TRBV30 forward primers served in each of the first two PCR rounds, at about 10 cycles apiece. TCRdb analysed the multiplex PCR reads with MiXCR anew, one entry per CDR3 protein. The sample gives about 310,000 distinct CDR3 sequences, approximately 60% of which show up once; 9% is in the top ten. Researchers drew blood RNA from unsorted whole blood and extracted germline DNA as well. The specimen was peripheral blood. These receptors originate from a man aged 35-49 years with primary liver carcinoma and hepatitis B virus infection.

V usage is TRBV29-1 and J usage is TRBJ2-1; D gene ambiguous. The V gene lost 5 bases and the J gene lost 8 bases, with 16 bases spanning the gap. This CDR3 is 13 amino acids long. CDR1 and CDR2 from the germline V gene are SQVTM and ANQGSEA. CDR3 protein: CSVLESSGHEQFF. The CDR3 DNA is TGCAGCGTTTTGGAATCGTCCGGGCATGAGCAGTTCTTC.

Concerning this clonotype itself: An end of the junction differs from the germline gene, which may be a read error. The DNA of the CDR3 is TGCAACGTTGGGATGGCCCAGGAGACCCAGTACTTC. Translated: CNVGMAQETQYF. This chain joins TRBV29-1 and TRBJ2-5; no firm D call. This CDR3 is 12 amino acids long. Germline lookup yields CDR1 SQVTM and CDR2 ANQGSEA.

About this clonotype itself: Without the conserved terminal phenylalanine or tryptophan, this CDR3 likely stems from a read error. The gene calls are TRBV7-9 and TRBJ2-5; D gene ambiguous. Trimming pared 3 bases from V and 1 base from J, leaving 9 bases between. This CDR3 spans 14 amino acids. CDR1 SEHNR and CDR2 FQNEAQ come from the germline V gene (reference sequence). CDR3 region: CASSFRNLQETQYV. The CDR3 DNA reads as TGTGCCAGCAGCTTCAGGAACCTCCAAGAGACCCAGTACGTC.

V and J are TRBV7-9 and TRBJ2-5; D uncertain. Trimming took off 3 bases at V and 8 bases at J, with 10 bases between the two ends. This CDR3 region has 12 residues. Germline CDR1 SEHNR, CDR2 FQNEAQ (reference sequence). CDR3 in amino acids: CASSFGGDTQYF. The CDR3 nucleotides read TGTGCCAGCAGCTTCGGTGGAGATACCCAGTACTTC.

Regarding this clonotype: A single base separates this from a much larger clone, so it may be a read error. The gene calls are TRBV11-3 and TRBJ2-5; D ambiguous. The germline V and J ends were trimmed by 1 base and 0 bases, with 3 bases remaining between them. The germline V gene encodes CDR1 SGHNT and CDR2 YENEEA. CDR3 length: 13 residues. The CDR3 region is CASSLVYQETQYF. The CDR3 bases are TGTGCCAGCAGCTTAGTGTACCAAGAGACCCAGTACTTC.

The genes are TRBV10-2 and TRBJ2-7, with D possibly called TRBD1 or TRBD2 (6 bases each). The CDR3 totals 15 residues. Germline values: CDR1 WSHSY, CDR2 SAAADI. V gave up 3 bases and J gave up 6 bases, with 18 bases separating them. The CDR3 DNA reads TGCGCCAGCAGTGATCAAGCCTCGGGGGCTAGCGAGCAGTACTTC. Protein product: CASSDQASGASEQYF.

This sequence joins TRBV7-8 and TRBJ2-6; D is possibly TRBD1 (5 bases). The germline CDR1 and CDR2 sequences are SGHVS and FQNEAQ. The CDR3 is 14 amino acids. V gave up 7 bases and J gave up 2 bases, with 9 bases separating them. CDR3 sequence reads: CASNPRAGANVLTF. The CDR3 coding sequence is TGTGCCAGCAACCCCAGGGCTGGGGCCAACGTCCTGACTTTC.

This clonotype was seen ten or more times. The chain couples TRBV6-5 to TRBJ1-6; a weak D match, TRBD1 (6 bases). The CDR3 contains 14 residues. CDR1 MNHEY and CDR2 SVGAGI come from the germline V gene. Trimming shortened V by 6 bases and J by 10 bases, and 16 bases separated the two germline ends. Here the CDR3 DNA reads TGTGCCAGCAGGAGAACAGGGCGAGAATCACCCCTCCACTTT. This translates into CASRRTGRESPLHF.

Worth noting for this clonotype: Mismatch with germline at one junction end may stem from a read error. This rearrangement joins TRBV11-3 to TRBJ2-3; 8 positions match TRBD2. Germline V gene lookup returns CDR1 SGHNT and CDR2 YENEEA. The CDR3 is made up of 12 amino acids. CDR3 DNA: TGTGCCAGCAACTTAGGCGGGAGGACGCGGTATTTT. Residues: CASNLGGRTRYF.

Points on this clonotype: A much larger clone differs by one base, so this may be a read error. The chain recombines TRBV10-3 with TRBJ2-5; 8 bases are a match to TRBD2. This CDR3 is built from 15 residues. Germline CDR1 and CDR2: ENHRY and SYGVKD. Trimming removed 3 bases from V and 5 bases from J; junction bases left unmatched: 8. The CDR3 region is CAISDPGGRLETQYF. The CDR3 DNA follows: TGTGCCATCAGTGACCCTGGCGGGAGGCTGGAGACCCAGTACTTC.

As concerns this clonotype: A much bigger clone sits one base away, suggesting this may be a read error. The chain combines TRBV29-1 with TRBJ2-7; D might be TRBD1 (6 bases). The CDR3 spans 12 residues. The germline V gene encodes CDR1 SQVTM and CDR2 ANQGSEA. CDR3 nucleotides: TGCAGCGTTGATCAGGGGCCCTACGACCAGTACTTC. Protein product: CSVDQGPYDQYF.

The chain carries TRBV4-3 and TRBJ2-7; D is unresolved. CDR1 LGHNA and CDR2 YSLEER come from the germline V gene. This CDR3 comprises 16 residues. Deletions cut 3 bases from V and 2 bases from J, with 17 bases between. Written as DNA, the CDR3 is TGCGCCAGCAGCCAGGCAGTCGGATGGAGCACCTACGAGCAGTACTTC. Protein product: CASSQAVGWSTYEQYF.

On this clonotype: The junction does not match germline at one end; this may be a read error. The chain is built from TRBV10-3 and TRBJ2-1; 7 positions agree with TRBD1. Germline V gene data show CDR1 as ENHRY and CDR2 as SYGVKD. The CDR3 is made up of 13 amino acids. CDR3 amino acids: CAVSYYRGDEQFF. The CDR3 DNA is TGTGCCGTCAGTTATTACAGGGGAGATGAGCAGTTCTTC.

V usage is TRBV11-2 and J usage is TRBJ2-7; D not certain. There are 11 residues in the CDR3. V dropped 6 bases and J dropped 8 bases, with 11 bases sitting between them. Germline CDR1 SGHAT, CDR2 FQNNGV. This chain's CDR3 is CASSQLLKQYF. DNA of the CDR3: TGTGCCAGCAGTCAGCTTCTTAAGCAGTACTTC.

With respect to this clonotype: The CDR3 ends on some other residue instead of the conserved phenylalanine or tryptophan, so this is likely a read error. The V and J genes are TRBV6-1 and TRBJ1-2, with D hard to call. The CDR3 extends over 12 amino acids. Trimming left V 8 bases short and J 8 bases short, with 15 bases between. The V gene's germline CDR1 is MNHNS and CDR2 SASEGT. The CDR3 sequence: CASASQNWGYTL. CDR3 DNA: TGTGCCAGCGCCTCACAAAACTGGGGCTACACCCTC.

Note on this clonotype: A much larger clonotype is one base distant, so this may be a read error. V and J are TRBV29-1 and TRBJ2-5, with 9 bases identical to TRBD1. V trimming: 6 bases; J trimming: 4 bases; junction bases outside the gene matches: 6. Germline CDR1 and CDR2: SQVTM and ANQGSEA. The CDR3 contains 13 residues. CDR3 sequence reads: CSVTGTGRETQYF. The CDR3 region has the DNA TGCAGCGTAACCGGGACAGGGAGAGAGACCCAGTACTTC. Full variable domain (outside the CDR3, taken from reference TRBV29-1 and TRBJ2-5): SAVISQKPSRDICQRGTSLTIQCQVDSQVTMMFWYRQQPGQSLTLIATANQGSEATYESGFVIDKFPISRPNLTFSTLTVSNMSPEDSSIYLCSVTGTGRETQYFGPGTRLLVL.

This clonotype was seen repeatedly, ten times or more. The chain couples TRBV11-2 to TRBJ2-7, with D perhaps being TRBD1 or TRBD2 (6 bases each). V gave up 0 bases and J gave up 3 bases, with 9 bases separating them. This CDR3 is built from 14 residues. Germline CDR1 SGHAT, CDR2 FQNNGV. DNA for the CDR3: TGTGCCAGCAGCTTAGAGGCGGGACACTACGAGCAGTACTTC. Encoded protein: CASSLEAGHYEQYF.